The T cell receptor beta chain under discussion was sequenced for a study of cytomegalovirus exposure and HLA in healthy donors. Deletions cut 8 bases from V and 1 base from J, with 14 bases between. The germline V gene has CDR1 LNHDA and CDR2 SQIVND (reference sequence). This CDR3 spans 14 amino acids. Method: immunoSEQ multiplex PCR; TCRdb's copy keeps in-frame clones and lacks some. The sample contains about 140,000 clones, approximately 90% of which appear only once. The sequence came from a man between 18 and 35 years old in good health and CMV-seronegative. Sequenced sample: PBMCs. The chain carries TRBV19 and TRBJ1-1; D is ambiguous. In nucleotides, the CDR3 is TGTGCCAGTCTATCGACCGGGGAGAACACTGAAGCTTTCTTT. Protein product: CASLSTGENTEAFF. Full variable domain (remainder filled in from reference TRBV19 and TRBJ1-1): DGGITQSPKYLFRKEGQNVTLSCEQNLNHDAMYWYRQDPGQGLRLIYYSQIVNDFQKGDIAEGYSVSREKKESFPLTVTSAQKNPTAFYLCASLSTGENTEAFFGQGTRLTVV.